This paragraph covers one TCR beta chain sequence. Antigen unknown. This specimen belongs to a study of shared clonotypes between healthy human individuals. Looking at the study overall: For every donor, three CD4 naive, three CD4 memory, two CD8 naive and one CD8 memory plates were used. Study results and caveats: Relative to clonotypes present in all four donors, those not shared had lower generation probabilities. Larger estimated richness was generally seen in naive subsets than in memory subsets.

The naive CD8 subset, CD45RO-negative cells positively selected for CCR7, excluded terminally differentiated effector memory CD45RA+ cells. CDR3 size: 14 residues. Germline V gene data show CDR1 as SQVTM and CDR2 as ANQGSEA. V dropped 3 bases and J dropped 3; count of bases not matched to a gene: 5. The repertoire was sequenced with immunoSEQ multiplex PCR; TCRdb's copy has only in-frame clones and lacks some. The sample yields under 600,000 clones, roughly 98% seen once. The chain combines TRBV29-1 with TRBJ1-2; 9 bases line up with TRBD1. Sequencing used naive CD8+ T cells sorted from blood. The receptor comes from a man younger than 40 in good health. The CDR3 DNA is TGCAGCGTTGAGCTACAGGGGGCCTACTATGGCTACACCTTC. Its translation: CSVELQGAYYGYTF.